This TCR beta chain was captured by sequencing in a study of cytomegalovirus exposure and HLA in healthy donors (dated by TCRdb to 2016 to 2017). As for the study more broadly: According to a later analysis, one platform produced both the 100 to 150 validation repertoires and the approximately 660 repertoires of the first cohort. A separate validation cohort of more than 100 different subjects was used in addition to the approximately 700-subject first cohort. High-throughput TCR immunosequencing, statistical association of individual TCRs with disease status, and machine learning were combined to predict cytomegalovirus infection status. The study aimed to test whether cataloging public T cell receptors could reveal signatures of past pathogen exposure.

Library generation was performed with the immunoSEQ multiplex PCR assay. In the authors' own workflow: To diagnose cytomegalovirus status from the catalog of TCR beta chain sequences, a statistical classification framework was built. The clones in this table, taken by TCRdb from immuneACCESS, are in-frame only. Not every clone is retained; where verified, under half of the shortfall comes from an unresolved V gene, and the cause of the rest is unknown. V and J calls and clone size come straight from that table; D and trimming were deduced from the DNA. The sample records fewer than 400,000 clones, just over 85% of which are singletons. The ten largest account for 0.7% to 0.85% of the sample. The germline ends are 22 bases apart after V is trimmed by 9 bases and J by 3 bases. CDR1 and CDR2 are drawn from the germline V gene: MGHDK, SYGVNS. The CDR3 goes from the cysteine to the phenylalanine over 16 residues. The entry retains the CDR3 DNA only, 48 bases that are in frame from base 1.

Donors formed part of the validation cohort, which comprised 120 or so subjects and was distinct from the first cohort of 670 or so subjects. Concerning this clone: Its antigen is unknown. The record has no base qualities; no much larger clone is one base away.

Beyond this particular receptor, the publication reports: All 120 or so repertoires were used to score co-occurrence in the validation cohort in a later analysis, because that analysis had no HLA typing for the cohort. A few of the identified cytomegalovirus-associated TCR beta chains were confirmed in vitro to be specific for cytomegalovirus antigens. The classifier was reported to diagnose cytomegalovirus status with high specificity and sensitivity in both the original and validation cohorts. It was suggested by the authors that the approach could potentially be generalized to other disease states and immunological phenotypes. A later analysis found that TCRs clustered in the first cohort also tended to co-occur in the roughly 120 validation repertoires, with approximately 95% of cluster scores above 0. A total of 164 TCR beta chains were listed by the study as associated with cytomegalovirus. Most TCR sequences were observed very rarely across donors, whereas some public TCRs were present in many individuals.

The source is a woman aged 18-29 years in good health and CMV-seronegative. The source material was PBMCs. This chain is built from TRBV25-1 and TRBJ2-3, with TRBD2 as a weak D call on 6 bases. DNA sequence: TGTGCCAGTGCTGAAACGGAGGGGCTGGTGACAGATACGCAGTATTTT. Translated, it reads CASAETEGLVTDTQYF.